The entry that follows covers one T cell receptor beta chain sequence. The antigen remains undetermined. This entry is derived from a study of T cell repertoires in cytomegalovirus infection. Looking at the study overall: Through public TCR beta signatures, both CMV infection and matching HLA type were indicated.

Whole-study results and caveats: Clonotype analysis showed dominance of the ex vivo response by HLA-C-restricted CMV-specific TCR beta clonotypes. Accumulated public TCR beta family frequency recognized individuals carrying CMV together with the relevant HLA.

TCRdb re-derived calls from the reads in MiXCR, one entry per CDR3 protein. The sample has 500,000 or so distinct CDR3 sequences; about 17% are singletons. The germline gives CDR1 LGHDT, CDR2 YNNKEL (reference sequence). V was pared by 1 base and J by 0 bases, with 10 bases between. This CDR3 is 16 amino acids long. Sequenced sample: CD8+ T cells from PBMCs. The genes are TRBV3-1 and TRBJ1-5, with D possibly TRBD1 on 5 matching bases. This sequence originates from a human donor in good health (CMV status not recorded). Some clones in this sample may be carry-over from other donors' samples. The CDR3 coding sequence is TGTGCCAGCAGCCAAGGGCAGGGCTATAGCAATCAGCCCCAGCATTTT. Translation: CASSQGQGYSNQPQHF.